This T cell receptor (beta chain) was sequenced for a study of graft-versus-host responses after intestinal transplantation (dated by TCRdb to the early 2020s). Broadly, across the study: Recipients received multivisceral, liver-intestinal, or isolated intestinal transplants. After intestinal transplantation, graft-versus-host and host-versus-graft alloreactive T cell clones in the graft, circulation and bone marrow were tracked using bulk TCR-beta CDR3 sequencing. The cohort enrolled about two dozen intestinal transplant recipients including one retransplant, and a few patients lacking pretransplant specimens were excluded. Samples from three later patients were sequenced in-house on an Illumina MiSeq with MiXCR processing rather than by the commercial service. Donor T cell macrochimerism was defined as a peak of at least 4% donor T cells among recipient peripheral blood mononuclear cells. To identify alloreactive clones, pre-transplant mixed lymphocyte reaction products were sequenced and compared with unstimulated pre-transplant donor and recipient T cells. Every recipient was given anti-thymocyte globulin induction, then maintenance tacrolimus and steroids for around three years.

The paper's findings and limits, for the study overall: GvH clones were detected in recipient bone marrow, and some of these GvH clones were observed earlier in ileal mucosa or blood, consistent with an intestinal mucosal origin. The conclusions were limited by the relatively low number and heterogeneity of the intestinal transplant patients. Early after transplant, declines in HvG clones were associated with peak levels of circulating GvH clones. In patients with donor T cell macrochimerism, the allografts had high GvH to HvG T cell clonal ratios.

Based on the germline V gene, the CDR1 and CDR2 sequences are SNHLY and FYNNEI. The CDR3 runs 15 residues from the cysteine to the phenylalanine. The sequence is cut down to CDR3 DNA, 45 bases in frame from base 1. At the junction V is shortened by 1 base and J by 1 base, with 9 bases in between. What this sample's time point label stands for: cells obtained before transplantation from donor or recipient. CD3+CD4+ and CD3+CD8+ populations were FACS-sorted from unstimulated pre-transplant donor and recipient cells taken from spleen or lymph nodes. Worth noting for this clone: There is no known antigen for this receptor. Base qualities are not at hand, and no much larger clone is one base apart.

The library was produced with the immunoSEQ multiplex PCR assay. For most patients, genomic DNA was isolated using the Qiagen DNeasy Blood and Tissue Kit and was shipped frozen to Adaptive Biotechnologies for TCR sequencing. For most patients, high-throughput TCR-beta CDR3 sequencing of genomic DNA was performed by Adaptive Biotechnologies. On the authors' methods: Adaptive's ImmunoSEQ software supplied the TCR sequencing data for approximately 18 patients, while MiXCR and VDJtools were used to process a few other patients. CD4 versus CD8 sorting errors were corrected by removing sequences found in both subsets at a frequency ratio below 5:1. CDR3 nucleotide sequences shared between donor and recipient were removed because the origin of such sequences could not be assigned. Alloreactive clones required at least 2-fold expansion over unstimulated cells and minimum CFSE-low frequency of 0.002% (template counts) or 0.001% (read counts). Clones detected in sequenced pre-transplant spleen, lymph node, or MLR CFSE-low populations of the donor or recipient were defined as mappable. The cumulative frequency of alloreactive clones was calculated as a percentage of all sequences, weighted by copy number. TCRdb limited this immuneACCESS table to in-frame rearrangements with V and J called. A share of clones is missing; checked studies link under half to unresolved V genes, and the rest is unexplained. For V, J and clone size, that table is used; D and trimming come from the DNA. A total of tens of thousands of clones appear in this sample, about four fifths of them only once. More than 15% of the sample belongs to the ten largest clones.

Sequences were derived from unstimulated CD8+ T cells sorted from spleen or lymph node cells, sampled before intestinal transplant. The clonotype comes from a human donor who received an intestinal transplant. The receptor chain draws on TRBV2 and TRBJ2-3, with the D segment identity uncertain. The DNA reads TGTGCCAGCAGTGAAGTTCCAGTCCGCACAGATACGCAGTATTTT. This codes for CASSEVPVRTDTQYF.